The 22 T cell receptor beta chains below all came from one sample that was sequenced in a study of blood T cell repertoires in COVID-19 (dated by TCRdb to 2020 to 2021). Library preparation employed the immunoSEQ multiplex PCR assay. Here the immuneACCESS table is served through TCRdb, limited to in-frame sequences with V and J called. Missing clones are a known gap in these copies; in checked studies unresolved V genes cover under half, and the rest lacks a known reason. The sample table lists around 290,000 clones, about nine tenths of them with a count of one. The ten largest clonotypes hold 1.7% of the sample. Sequencing used PBMCs or T cells enriched from blood (not recorded which). The source is a middle-aged woman who had recovered from COVID-19.

The chain combines TRBV2 with TRBJ2-3; TRBD2 might be the D (5 bases). The ends were cut back, 5 bases at V and 6 bases at J, with 15 bases in the middle. Germline loops: CDR1 SNHLY, CDR2 FYNNEI. CDR3 length: 14 amino acids. The CDR3 here is CASSMTGTGDTQYF. For the CDR3, the DNA is TGTGCCAGCAGTATGACGGGAACGGGGGATACGCAGTATTTT.

The chain has TRBV10-3 and TRBJ2-7, with D perhaps matching TRBD1 (6 bases). The CDR3 covers 13 residues. Deletions cut 4 bases from V and 1 base from J, with 8 bases between. Per the germline V gene, CDR1 is ENHRY and CDR2 is SYGVKD. CDR3: CAISVDSSYEQYF. The CDR3 DNA is TGTGCCATCAGTGTGGACAGTTCCTACGAGCAGTACTTC.

The chain has TRBV6-5 and TRBJ2-3, with D unresolved. With 8 bases removed from V and 2 bases from J, the gap between germline ends came to 17 bases. The CDR3 extends over 15 amino acids. Germline V gene sequence: CDR1 MNHEY, CDR2 SVGAGI. The CDR3 protein is CASLTRLANTDTQYF. CDR3 DNA sequence: TGTGCCAGCTTAACCCGACTGGCAAACACAGATACGCAGTATTTT.

This chain joins TRBV9 and TRBJ1-5, with D perhaps matching TRBD1 (6 bases). The CDR3 covers 15 residues. Germline V lookup: CDR1 SGDLS, CDR2 YYNGEE. Trimming removed 4 bases from V and 3 bases from J, with 14 bases in between. CDR3: CASSIQGGVNQPQHF. The CDR3 coding sequence is TGTGCCAGCAGCATACAGGGAGGGGTCAATCAGCCCCAGCATTTT.

The J gene is TRBJ1-2, the V gene TRBV6-1, with 7 bases fitting TRBD1. Losses at the gene ends were 0 bases for V and 4 bases for J; bases not matched to a gene: 5. The germline V gene encodes CDR1 MNHNS and CDR2 SASEGT. The CDR3 is 15 residues long. The CDR3: CASSEAPDRVYGYTF. CDR3 nucleotides: TGTGCCAGCAGTGAAGCGCCCGACAGGGTCTATGGCTACACCTTC.

V is TRBV6-5 and J is TRBJ1-1; D is undetermined. The CDR3 is made up of 14 amino acids. Trimming shortened V by 0 bases and J by 1 base, and 6 bases separated the two germline ends. The germline gives CDR1 MNHEY, CDR2 SVGAGI. CDR3 region: CASSYSRENTEAFF. As DNA, the CDR3 is TGTGCCAGCAGTTACTCGAGGGAGAACACTGAAGCTTTCTTT.

This chain joins TRBV19 and TRBJ2-2, with D tentatively TRBD2 (5 bases). The CDR3 is 15 residues long. Germline assignment: CDR1 LNHDA and CDR2 SQIVND (reference sequence). Trimming pared 1 base from V and 2 bases from J, leaving 8 bases between. CDR3 DNA: TGTGCCAGTAGTATAGGACTATACAACACCGGGGAGCTGTTTTTT. This sequence encodes CASSIGLYNTGELFF. Filled out from reference TRBV19 and TRBJ2-2, the complete variable domain reads DGGITQSPKYLFRKEGQNVTLSCEQNLNHDAMYWYRQDPGQGLRLIYYSQIVNDFQKGDIAEGYSVSREKKESFPLTVTSAQKNPTAFYLCASSIGLYNTGELFFGEGSRLTVL.

This rearrangement joins TRBV9 to TRBJ1-5; TRBD1 is a possible D gene (5 bases). V was trimmed by 4 bases and J by 3 bases, leaving 11 bases between them. The CDR3 sequence is 14 residues long. Germline CDR1 SGDLS, CDR2 YYNGEE. In DNA form, the CDR3 reads TGTGCCAGCAGCCCGACAGTATACAATCAGCCCCAGCATTTT. Protein sequence: CASSPTVYNQPQHF.

V usage is TRBV5-4 and J usage is TRBJ1-3; 10 bases agree with TRBD1. Trimming took 0 bases from V and 7 from J; bases not matched to a gene: 7. Germline CDR1 is SGHNT and CDR2 is YYREEE (reference sequence). This CDR3 comprises 16 residues. CDR3 DNA sequence: TGTGCCAGCAGCTTGGGGGGACCGGGACAGGGGAACACCATATATTTT. Translation gives CASSLGGPGQGNTIYF.

CDR3 DNA sequence: TGTGCCAGCTCACCACCGGGGAGATCGAACACTGAAGCTTTCTTT. This gives the protein CASSPPGRSNTEAFF. The V and J genes are TRBV18 and TRBJ1-1; D remains ambiguous. This CDR3 has 15 amino acids. CDR1 and CDR2 (germline): KGHSH, LQKENI. The V end was cut by 0 bases, the J end by 1 base, with 9 bases between.

The chain carries TRBV30 and TRBJ2-7; TRBD2 matches at 10 bases. Germline V gene lookup returns CDR1 GTSNPN and CDR2 SVGIG (reference sequence). This CDR3 is 15 amino acids long. V gave up 0 bases and J gave up 6 bases; unmatched junction bases: 8. The CDR3 loop reads CAWSVGLAGVVEQYF. The DNA of the CDR3 is TGTGCCTGGAGTGTCGGTCTAGCGGGAGTAGTCGAGCAGTACTTC.

The rearrangement uses TRBV18 and TRBJ1-1, with TRBD1 as a possible D gene (6 bases). Germline values: CDR1 KGHSH, CDR2 LQKENI. This CDR3 is 14 amino acids long. V was cut by 4 bases and J by 6 bases, with 15 bases left in between. The CDR3 loop reads CASSLGPKGAEAFF. CDR3 sequence (DNA): TGTGCCAGCTCACTGGGACCTAAGGGGGCTGAAGCTTTCTTT.

The gene calls are TRBV4-1 and TRBJ1-3, with a possible D match to TRBD1 (6 bases). V was trimmed by 1 base and J by 0 bases, leaving 10 bases between them. CDR3 length: 16 amino acids. Germline V CDR1 and CDR2: MGHRA, YSYEKL. The DNA for the CDR3 is TGCGCCAGCAGCCAAGGACAGGCAAGCTCTGGAAACACCATATATTTT. It is translated as CASSQGQASSGNTIYF.

The V gene is TRBV10-3, the J gene TRBJ2-7; 11 bases align to TRBD2. The CDR3 consists of 17 residues. Germline V gene sequence: CDR1 ENHRY, CDR2 SYGVKD. The ends lost 2 bases at V and 1 base at J; junction bases unmatched: 7. CDR3 DNA sequence: TGTGCCATCAGTGAGAGTCTAGCGGGAGGAATATCCTACGAGCAGTACTTC. As protein: CAISESLAGGISYEQYF.

The J gene is TRBJ2-3, the V gene TRBV10-3, with 12 bases that match TRBD2. Germline V gene lookup returns CDR1 ENHRY and CDR2 SYGVKD. This CDR3 region has 19 residues. The V gene end was trimmed by 4 bases and the J gene end by 0 bases; junction bases not matched to a gene: 11. For the CDR3, the DNA is TGTGCCATCAGTGTACAACGGTGGACTAGCGGGGCTAGCACAGATACGCAGTATTTT. Its protein is CAISVQRWTSGASTDTQYF.

This clone was seen a single time. This chain links TRBV7-9 with TRBJ1-5; possibly TRBD1 for D (6 bases). The ends were cut back, 5 bases at V and 2 bases at J, with 13 bases in the middle. This CDR3 has 15 amino acids. CDR1 and CDR2 (germline): SEHNR, FQNEAQ (reference sequence). The CDR3 region is CASSPDSLGNQPQHF. The CDR3 region has the DNA TGTGCCAGCAGCCCGGACAGTTTAGGCAATCAGCCCCAGCATTTT.

The chain employs TRBV19 and TRBJ1-2; 8 bases are shared with TRBD1. The CDR3 runs 15 residues. Germline V gene lookup returns CDR1 LNHDA and CDR2 SQIVND (reference sequence). With V trimmed by 5 bases and J by 4 bases, 9 bases remained unmatched. CDR3 region: CASSRTGSGGYGYTF. As DNA, the CDR3 is TGTGCCAGTAGTCGGACAGGGTCCGGTGGCTATGGCTACACCTTC. The full variable domain, its missing parts supplied by reference TRBV19 and TRBJ1-2, is DGGITQSPKYLFRKEGQNVTLSCEQNLNHDAMYWYRQDPGQGLRLIYYSQIVNDFQKGDIAEGYSVSREKKESFPLTVTSAQKNPTAFYLCASSRTGSGGYGYTFGSGTRLTVV.

The V and J genes are TRBV4-2 and TRBJ2-3; the match to TRBD2 covers 10 bases. Germline CDR1 reads LGHNA; CDR2 reads YNFKEQ. The CDR3 contains 16 residues. V shed 1 base and J 6 bases; nucleotides not matched to a gene: 7. This CDR3 reads CASSQGSGGAPDTQYF. DNA of the CDR3: TGTGCCAGCAGCCAAGGGAGCGGGGGGGCCCCGGATACGCAGTATTTT.

The V gene is TRBV10-3, the J gene TRBJ1-2; D remains ambiguous. Germline V CDR1 and CDR2: ENHRY, SYGVKD. This CDR3 is 14 amino acids long. The V end was cut by 0 bases, the J end by 4 bases, with 9 bases between. CDR3 coding DNA: TGTGCCATCAGTGAGTCGCCGGGATTCTATGGCTACACCTTC. Amino acid sequence: CAISESPGFYGYTF.

The CDR3 DNA sequence: TGCAGCGTCATCGAATCGCGGAGGAACTATGGCTACACCTTC. Translation gives CSVIESRRNYGYTF. The chain couples TRBV29-1 to TRBJ1-2, with D hard to call. The germline V and J ends were trimmed by 6 bases and 2 bases, with 16 bases remaining between them. The CDR3 runs to 14 residues. The germline CDR1 and CDR2 sequences are SQVTM and ANQGSEA.

This rearrangement joins TRBV10-3 to TRBJ1-6; tentatively, D is TRBD1 (6 bases). This CDR3 is 16 amino acids long. V lost 0 bases and J lost 7, with 13 bases in between. The germline V gene has CDR1 ENHRY and CDR2 SYGVKD. Here the CDR3 DNA reads TGTGCCATCAGTGAGTCGAAGGGGGAAGGGAATTCACCCCTCCACTTT. Its translation: CAISESKGEGNSPLHF.

This CDR3 reads CASSQDGRADTQYF. The CDR3 bases are TGTGCCAGCAGCCAAGACGGCAGGGCAGATACGCAGTATTTT. The chain uses TRBV3-1 (or the pseudogene TRBV3-2) and TRBJ2-3; D may be TRBD1 (5 bases). The CDR3 totals 14 residues. The V end was cut by 0 bases, the J end by 4 bases, with 8 bases between. The germline CDR1 and CDR2 sequences are LGHDT and YNNKEL (reference sequence).